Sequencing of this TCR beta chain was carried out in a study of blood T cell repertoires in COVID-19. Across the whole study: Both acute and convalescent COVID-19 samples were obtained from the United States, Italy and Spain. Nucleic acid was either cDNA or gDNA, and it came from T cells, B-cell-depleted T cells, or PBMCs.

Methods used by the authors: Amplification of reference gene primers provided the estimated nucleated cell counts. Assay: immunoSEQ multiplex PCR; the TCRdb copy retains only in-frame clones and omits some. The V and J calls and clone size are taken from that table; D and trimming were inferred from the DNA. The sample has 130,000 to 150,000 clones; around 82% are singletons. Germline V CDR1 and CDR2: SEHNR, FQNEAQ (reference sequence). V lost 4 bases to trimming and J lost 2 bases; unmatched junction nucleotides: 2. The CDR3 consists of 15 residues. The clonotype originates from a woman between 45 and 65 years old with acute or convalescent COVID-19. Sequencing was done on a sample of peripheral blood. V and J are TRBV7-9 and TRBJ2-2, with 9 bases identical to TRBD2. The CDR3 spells CASSSSGANTGELFF. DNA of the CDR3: TGTGCCAGCAGCTCTAGCGGGGCCAACACCGGGGAGCTGTTTTTT.